This TCR beta chain originates from a study of memory CD4+ T cells and cytomegalovirus serostatus. Measured with immunoSEQ multiplex PCR; TCRdb has only the in-frame clones, and not every one. The sample holds over 45,000 clones, 82% seen once. Comment on this clone: Antigen unknown.

Study-level results: The CMV-associated TCR signature appears largely within the CD4+ memory repertoire. Repertoires predicted CMV serostatus with median bootstrapped AUC of approximately 0.95. Each of 60 to 80 CMV-associated TCRbeta sequences occurred in one to five individuals.

Single viable CD3+CD4+CD8-CD45RO+ cells were sorted as the memory CD4+ T cells. V lost 1 base, J lost 7 bases, and 12 bases lay in between. The CDR3 runs 15 residues. The germline V gene has CDR1 SGHRS and CDR2 YFSETQ. The chain has TRBV5-1 and TRBJ1-6; a possible D gene is TRBD1 (5 bases). The sequencing input was memory CD4+ T cells from blood. This receptor was identified in an adult in good health and CMV-seronegative. In nucleotides, the CDR3 is TGCGCCAGCAGCTTGTGGGAGGGGACGAATTCACCCCTCCACTTT. Protein sequence: CASSLWEGTNSPLHF. Full variable domain (rest looked up from reference TRBV5-1 and TRBJ1-6): KAGVTQTPRYLIKTRGQQVTLSCSPISGHRSVSWYQQTPGQGLQFLFEYFSETQRNKGNFPGRFSGRQFSNSRSEMNVSTLELGDSALYLCASSLWEGTNSPLHFGNGTRLTVT.